This TCR beta chain was identified during a study of CD8 T cell repertoires and HIV-1 epitope variants. The wider study: Separate wells received one of Twenty-five Gag or Nef variant peptides. Tested: three Gag epitope families, Nef HW9 and YT9.

In its sample, this clone was seen a few times. Its specificity is not known. Here immunoSEQ multiplex PCR was the method, and the copy in TCRdb shows in-frame clones only, minus some. Seen here are under 100,000 clones, 60% to 80% observed once, and the top ten hold 20% to 30%. The CDR3 has 14 amino acids. CDR1 and CDR2 (germline): ENHRY, SYGVKD. Trimming took off 3 bases at V and 6 bases at J, with 13 bases between the two ends. Findings and limits, study-wide: Of some ten antigen-specific beta clonotypes, five to seven appeared to cross-react with escape variants.

The origin of this receptor is a male donor with HIV. J is TRBJ2-3 and V is TRBV10-3; no clear D. Sequenced material: uncultured baseline CD8+ T cells from peripheral blood mononuclear cells (PBMCs). CDR3 bases: TGTGCCATCAGTGACCAGACCAGGCAGGATACGCAGTATTTT. It is translated as CAISDQTRQDTQYF.